The clone carrying this T cell receptor beta chain appeared a single time. Its antigen is unknown. The table came from immunoSEQ multiplex PCR; TCRdb's copy has only in-frame clones and leaves some out. The table shows 55,000 to 65,000 clones, with approximately 86% occurring only once. The data are from a study of OX40 agonist ivuxolimab in advanced cancers. Study results and limitations: Among the lowest peripheral clonal expansion occurred in 0.1-3.0 mg/kg partial responders. Both CD4+ and CD8+ T cell populations in blood had undergone clonal expansion by week 6 at 0.1 to 3.0 mg/kg.

The CDR3 sequence is 15 residues long. V shed 5 bases and J 3 bases; nucleotides not matched to a gene: 8. Germline lookup yields CDR1 SGDLS and CDR2 YYNGEE. This TCR derives from an adult with an advanced solid tumor such as melanoma, head and neck, liver or kidney cancer. Material: CD4+ or CD8+ T cells sorted from blood, obtained in a trial of the OX40 agonist ivuxolimab. The rearrangement uses TRBV9 and TRBJ2-3, with TRBD2 matching 8 bases. Here the CDR3 reads CASSGSGTRTDTQYF. The CDR3 bases are TGTGCCAGCAGTGGATCCGGGACTAGAACAGATACGCAGTATTTT.